This TCR beta chain stems from a study of vaccination and CD4 T cells after COVID-19. Study information: Post-COVID draws came a median approximately 94 days after diagnosis (range 35 to 161). Controls used CEFX viral epitopes (positive), HIV-1 Nef peptides (negative), or no peptide.

As for this clonotype: Antigen specificity is unknown.

Documented treatment: approximately 11-day PBMC culture with coronavirus spike peptide pools or control peptides (ViraFEST assay). An unexposed donor provided the CD4+ T cells, which were collected before the COVID-19 pandemic (2011-2018). Antigen-specific T cell expansion with peptide pools preceded TCR sequencing in the ViraFEST approach. Cells permitting, SARS-CoV-2 S/N served as probes for unexposed-donor CD4+ T cells, and four cold-coronavirus spikes did too. Sequenced with the Oncomine TCR Beta short-read assay was DNA taken from cultured CD4+ T cells. Genomic DNA was extracted from cultured CD4+ T cells. TCRdb reprocessed the PCR reads with MiXCR, giving one entry per CDR3 protein. The table lists roughly 6,700 distinct CDR3 sequences, 33% of them singletons, with around 39% in the top ten. The germline CDR1 and CDR2 sequences are MDHEN and SYDVKM. V was shortened by 4 bases and J by 5 bases, with 18 bases between the two germline ends. This CDR3 comprises 16 residues.

The sequence was collected from a human donor in good health. The chain couples TRBV28 to TRBJ1-5; possibly TRBD1 for D (5 bases). Input material: CD4+ T cells from blood, cultured in vitro. Here the CDR3 DNA reads TGTGCCAGCAGTTCTCCGGGGGGAATGGGGGATCAGCCCCAGCATTTT. This codes for CASSSPGGMGDQPQHF.